This T cell receptor beta chain was recovered during a study of T cells after yellow fever vaccination. Via MiXCR, TCRdb re-called the 5' RACE reads, giving one row per CDR3 protein. The table shows under 550,000 distinct CDR3 sequences, with 21% occurring only once. This clonotype has just a few counts. There are 11 residues in the CDR3. V lost 5 bases and J 3 bases, leaving 8 bases between the germline ends. From germline, CDR1 is DFQATT and CDR2 SNEGSKA (reference sequence). The chain is built from TRBV20-1 and TRBJ2-7, with D maybe TRBD2 (5 bases). Sequenced material: PBMCs, taken approximately 22 days after the first yellow fever vaccination. The receptor comes from a man aged 18 to 30 who received the YFV17D yellow fever vaccine. The CDR3 nucleotides read TGCAGTGCTCGGACTGGCTACGAGCAGTACTTC. It yields the protein CSARTGYEQYF.